This T cell receptor (beta chain) was recovered during a study of T cell changes during pregnancy in multiple sclerosis. The CDR3 loop spans 16 amino acids. The V and J ends lost 1 base and 5 bases, in that order; junction bases with no gene match: 6. Per germline, CDR1 LNHNV and CDR2 YYDKDF (reference sequence). Sequenced by immunoSEQ multiplex PCR; TCRdb stores in-frame clones only, minus some. The table has about 110,000 clones, about 90% seen once; the top ten hold 1.5% to 2%. The source material was peripheral blood, sampled before pregnancy. This sequence joins TRBV15 and TRBJ2-2, with 8 bases matching TRBD2. The clonotype comes from a female donor with multiple sclerosis, enrolled in a pregnancy study. The CDR3 nucleotides read TGTGCCACCAGCAGAGTAGGGACTAGTCCGACCGGGGAGCTGTTTTTT. Protein: CATSRVGTSPTGELFF. The full variable domain, its missing parts supplied by reference TRBV15 and TRBJ2-2, is DAMVIQNPRYQVTQFGKPVTLSCSQTLNHNVMYWYQQKSSQAPKLLFHYYDKDFNNEADTPDNFQSRRPNTSFCFLDIRSPGLGDTAMYLCATSRVGTSPTGELFFGEGSRLTVL.